This TCR beta chain was sequenced for a study of blood T cell repertoires in COVID-19. Measured with immunoSEQ multiplex PCR; TCRdb has only the in-frame clones, and not every one. In the table there are about 250,000 clones, 70% to 90% of which are singletons. V was clipped by 3 bases and J by 2 bases, with 5 bases between them. Germline values: CDR1 LNHNV, CDR2 YYDKDF (reference sequence). There are 13 residues in the CDR3. This TCR was sampled from a woman aged 40 to 50 who had recovered from COVID-19. Sequenced material: peripheral blood. V usage is TRBV15 and J usage is TRBJ1-3; no definite D call. For the CDR3, the DNA is TGTGCCACCAGCAGGGAGGCTGGAAACACCATATATTTT. It is translated as CATSREAGNTIYF.